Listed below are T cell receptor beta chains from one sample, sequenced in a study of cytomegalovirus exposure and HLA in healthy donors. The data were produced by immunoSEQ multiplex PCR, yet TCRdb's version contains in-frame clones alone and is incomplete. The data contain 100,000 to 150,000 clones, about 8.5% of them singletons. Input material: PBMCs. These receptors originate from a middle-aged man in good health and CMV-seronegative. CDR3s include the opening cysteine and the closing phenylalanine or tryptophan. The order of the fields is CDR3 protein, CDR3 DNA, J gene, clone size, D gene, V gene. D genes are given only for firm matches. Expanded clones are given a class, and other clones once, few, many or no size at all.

CDR3 protein: CASSHRGGGSYNEQFF
CDR3 DNA: TGTGCCAGCAGCCACCGGGGGGGCGGCTCCTACAATGAGCAGTTCTTC
J gene: TRBJ2-1
clone size: few
D gene: TRBD2
V gene: TRBV14

CDR3 protein: CASKRGSGNTEAFF
CDR3 DNA: TGTGCCAGCAAGCGGGGTTCCGGGAACACTGAAGCTTTCTTT
J gene: TRBJ1-1
clone size: -
D gene: -
V gene: TRBV6-6

CDR3 protein: CASRSGTVNTGELFF
CDR3 DNA: TGTGCCAGCAGATCCGGGACAGTAAACACCGGGGAGCTGTTTTTT
J gene: TRBJ2-2
clone size: -
D gene: TRBD1
V gene: TRBV27

CDR3 protein: CASSPTGGNQPQHF
CDR3 DNA: TGTGCCAGCAGTCCGACAGGGGGCAATCAGCCCCAGCATTTT
J gene: TRBJ1-5
clone size: -
D gene: TRBD1
V gene: TRBV6-6

CDR3 protein: CASSLGGSGINEQFF
CDR3 DNA: TGTGCCAGCAGCTTAGGGGGTAGCGGAATCAATGAGCAGTTCTTC
J gene: TRBJ2-1
clone size: few
D gene: -
V gene: TRBV11-3

CDR3 protein: CASSTSTGAYGNTIYF
CDR3 DNA: TGTGCCAGCAGCACCTCTACAGGGGCCTACGGAAACACCATATATTTT
J gene: TRBJ1-3
clone size: few
D gene: TRBD1
V gene: TRBV7-6

CDR3 protein: CSVDYRSSYNEQFF
CDR3 DNA: TGCAGCGTCGATTACAGGTCCTCCTACAATGAGCAGTTCTTC
J gene: TRBJ2-1
clone size: -
D gene: -
V gene: TRBV29-1

CDR3 protein: CASSFLLGHRTDTQYF
CDR3 DNA: TGTGCCAGCAGTTTTCTTCTGGGACACCGCACAGATACGCAGTATTTT
J gene: TRBJ2-3
clone size: few
D gene: -
V gene: TRBV6-5

CDR3 protein: CASSIAPQGAAGYTF
CDR3 DNA: TGTGCCAGTAGTATAGCCCCACAGGGGGCCGCTGGCTACACCTTC
J gene: TRBJ1-2
clone size: -
D gene: TRBD1
V gene: TRBV19

CDR3 protein: CASSESTQGGDEKLFF
CDR3 DNA: TGTGCCAGCAGTGAGTCCACACAGGGGGGTGACGAAAAACTGTTTTTT
J gene: TRBJ1-4
clone size: -
D gene: TRBD1
V gene: TRBV25-1

CDR3 protein: CASSVGQEGNYGYTF
CDR3 DNA: TGTGCCAGCAGTGTTGGACAGGAAGGTAACTATGGCTACACCTTC
J gene: TRBJ1-2
clone size: few
D gene: TRBD1
V gene: TRBV2

CDR3 protein: CASSLTGHSGTEAFF
CDR3 DNA: TGTGCCAGCAGCTTAACGGGACATAGTGGCACTGAAGCTTTCTTT
J gene: TRBJ1-1
clone size: once
D gene: -
V gene: TRBV7-3

CDR3 protein: CASGQEYSYGYTF
CDR3 DNA: TGTGCCAGCGGACAGGAGTATTCTTATGGCTACACCTTC
J gene: TRBJ1-2
clone size: -
D gene: TRBD1
V gene: TRBV6-4

CDR3 protein: CASSVAGNQPQHF
CDR3 DNA: TGTGCCAGTAGTGTCGCAGGGAATCAGCCCCAGCATTTT
J gene: TRBJ1-5
clone size: -
D gene: -
V gene: TRBV19

CDR3 protein: CASSIRRTTDTQYF
CDR3 DNA: TGCGCCAGCAGTATTAGACGGACTACAGATACGCAGTATTTT
J gene: TRBJ2-3
clone size: few
D gene: -
V gene: TRBV5-1

CDR3 protein: CASSSSGTANTEAFF
CDR3 DNA: TGTGCCAGCTCGTCATCCGGGACAGCGAACACTGAAGCTTTCTTT
J gene: TRBJ1-1
clone size: few
D gene: TRBD1
V gene: TRBV18

CDR3 protein: CASSVVNRRQPQHF
CDR3 DNA: TGTGCCAGCAGCGTAGTTAACCGCAGGCAGCCCCAGCATTTT
J gene: TRBJ1-5
clone size: few
D gene: -
V gene: TRBV9

CDR3 protein: CASSPPGGAQTQYF
CDR3 DNA: TGTGCCAGCAGCCCTCCGGGGGGGGCTCAGACCCAGTACTTC
J gene: TRBJ2-5
clone size: few
D gene: TRBD2
V gene: TRBV9

CDR3 protein: CASSLGWGVQYYGYTF
CDR3 DNA: TGTGCCAGCAGCTTAGGGTGGGGGGTGCAATACTATGGCTACACCTTC
J gene: TRBJ1-2
clone size: few
D gene: -
V gene: TRBV7-8

CDR3 protein: CAWSPAGTGQEKLFF
CDR3 DNA: TGTGCCTGGAGTCCCGCGGGGACAGGGCAGGAAAAACTGTTTTTT
J gene: TRBJ1-4
clone size: -
D gene: TRBD1
V gene: TRBV30

CDR3 protein: CASSPAQGSLYEQYF
CDR3 DNA: TGTGCCAGCTCACCGGCACAGGGATCTCTCTACGAGCAGTACTTC
J gene: TRBJ2-7
clone size: -
D gene: -
V gene: TRBV18

CDR3 protein: CASSVAVGGETQYF
CDR3 DNA: TGTGCCAGCAGCGTAGCGGTGGGGGGAGAGACCCAGTACTTC
J gene: TRBJ2-5
clone size: few
D gene: -
V gene: TRBV9

CDR3 protein: CASSSRPEAEAFF
CDR3 DNA: TGTGCCAGCAGTTCCAGGCCGGAGGCTGAAGCTTTCTTT
J gene: TRBJ1-1
clone size: -
D gene: -
V gene: TRBV6-4

CDR3 protein: CASSSIAGAPGELFF
CDR3 DNA: TGTGCCAGCAGCTCCATAGCGGGGGCCCCTGGGGAGCTGTTTTTT
J gene: TRBJ2-2
clone size: -
D gene: TRBD2
V gene: TRBV11-2

CDR3 protein: CAWIPRGYSEQYF
CDR3 DNA: TGTGCCTGGATCCCCAGGGGATATAGCGAGCAGTACTTC
J gene: TRBJ2-7
clone size: -
D gene: -
V gene: TRBV30

CDR3 protein: CASSLSSAKNYGYTF
CDR3 DNA: TGTGCCAGCAGTTTGTCCAGCGCCAAGAACTATGGCTACACCTTC
J gene: TRBJ1-2
clone size: -
D gene: -
V gene: TRBV27

CDR3 protein: CASSPRTAGEQYF
CDR3 DNA: TGTGCCAGCAGTCCAAGGACAGCCGGCGAGCAGTACTTC
J gene: TRBJ2-7
clone size: -
D gene: -
V gene: TRBV6-6

CDR3 protein: CASSLPPPGQGIHEQYF
CDR3 DNA: TGTGCCAGCAGCTTACCCCCCCCGGGACAGGGGATCCACGAGCAGTACTTC
J gene: TRBJ2-7
clone size: few
D gene: TRBD1
V gene: TRBV11-3

CDR3 protein: CATLAHGGMYGYTF
CDR3 DNA: TGTGCCACATTGGCGCACGGGGGGATGTATGGCTACACCTTC
J gene: TRBJ1-2
clone size: -
D gene: -
V gene: TRBV27

CDR3 protein: CASSRTSTNSYNEQFF
CDR3 DNA: TGTGCCAGCAGCAGGACTAGTACTAACTCCTACAATGAGCAGTTCTTC
J gene: TRBJ2-1
clone size: -
D gene: TRBD2
V gene: TRBV11-3

CDR3 protein: CASSQDPALSSYEQYF
CDR3 DNA: TGCGCCAGCAGCCAAGATCCCGCTCTTAGCTCCTACGAGCAGTACTTC
J gene: TRBJ2-7
clone size: few
D gene: -
V gene: TRBV4-1